Reported below is one TCR beta chain. The specificity of this receptor is unknown. No quality values exist for individual bases; no much larger clone is one base distant. The sample is drawn from a study of a mutant IDH1 vaccine in newly diagnosed glioma (dated by TCRdb to the early 2020s). As for the study more broadly: Vaccination started 4-6 weeks after radiotherapy alone, or was given together with temozolomide cycles in the groups whose treatment included chemotherapy. Prior to enrollment, patients had been given standard therapy consisting of radiotherapy alone, temozolomide alone, or radiochemotherapy with temozolomide, with the combination given to most patients. The 30 to 40 treated patients were roughly 62% male and around 40% female, with a mean age of around 40 years. The week-35 safety follow-up was designated visit V12, and the week-47 end of study was designated visit V13. Six visits were used for peripheral blood collection: V03 (baseline), V05, V07, V10, V12 and V13. For exploratory analyses, under 30 treated patients had longitudinal TCRB deep sequencing done wherever samples were available.

This sample's time point label indicates: week 47, end of study. Every vaccine dose consisted of 300 ug of a 20-mer mutant IDH1 peptide in Montanide, administered subcutaneously together with topical imiquimod. Patients were given eight vaccinations, in weeks 1, 3, 5, 7, 11, 15, 19 and 23, which matched visits V03 through V10. All donors had newly diagnosed IDH1-mutant astrocytomas of WHO grade 3 or 4 that showed loss of nuclear ATRX. The samples were drawn from NOA16, a multicentre, single-arm, open-label phase I trial in Germany that tested a mutant IDH1 peptide vaccine in humans for the first time. Genomic DNA for TCRB sequencing was extracted from EDTA blood using the DNeasy Blood and Tissue Kit. What the research found in general, with its limitations: No apparent relationship was observed between pseudoprogression and alterations in the top peripheral T cell clonotypes detected by TCRB sequencing. The authors stated that sample limitations prevented analyses of patient blood samples from being reproduced. Immune responses induced by the vaccine were seen in roughly 92% of patients across multiple MHC alleles. PBMC samples for TCRB deep sequencing were selected based on availability.

The library was built by means of the immunoSEQ multiplex PCR assay. Following the manufacturer's protocol, the hsTCRB Kit was used to amplify rearranged TCR beta chain sequences. An Illumina MiSeq was used to sequence the TCRB libraries. As for the original processing: The proprietary platform of the kit vendor was used for demultiplexing, trimming and gene mapping. TCRdb retrieved this table from immuneACCESS and kept in-frame rearrangements only. Not all clones are present; in checked studies, unresolved V genes account for under half, and no reason is known for the remainder. D and trimming come from the DNA, and the V and J calls and clone size come from that table. A total of 45,000 to 65,000 clones appear in this sample, approximately 64% of them only once. The leading ten clones occupy roughly 5% of the sample. The source is a man aged 35 to 55 with glioma. Some clones in this sample may be carry-over from other donors' samples. Here the sequenced sample was peripheral blood mononuclear cells (PBMCs), taken from a glioma patient whose treatment included an IDH1 peptide vaccine.

The CDR3 region has the sequence CASSLDSSYEQYF. The DNA is TGTGCCAGTAGTCTGGACAGCTCCTACGAGCAGTACTTC. The chain links TRBV19 with TRBJ2-7, with TRBD1 as a weak D call on 6 bases. Inclusive of the bounding cysteine and phenylalanine, the CDR3 is 13 residues long. Only CDR3 DNA remains: 39 bases, in frame from the first base. V is cut by 5 bases and J by 0 bases, and the space between the germline ends is 8 bases. Per the germline V gene (reference sequence), LNHDA is the CDR1 and SQIVND is the CDR2.